This T cell receptor beta chain was documented in a study of a mutant IDH1 vaccine in newly diagnosed glioma. On the study more broadly: Patients underwent eight vaccinations, which took place in weeks 1, 3, 5, 7, 11, 15, 19 and 23. Earlier care involved radiotherapy, temozolomide, or both, and the majority received both.

TCRdb's table, derived via immunoSEQ multiplex PCR, lists solely in-frame clones and lacks some. The data hold roughly 34,000 clones, with roughly 81% observed a single time. About this clone: The antigen is not known.

Time point described: week 5, during vaccination. Vaccination comprised doses that each held 300 ug of mutant IDH1 20-mer peptide, plus topical imiquimod. Germline V gene sequence: CDR1 MNHEY, CDR2 SMNVEV (reference sequence). CDR3 length: 15 residues. Trimming cost V 6 bases and J 1 base; bases outside gene matches: 5. The TCR originated in a man aged 50-60 years with glioma. Sequenced material: PBMCs, taken from a glioma patient whose treatment included an IDH1 peptide vaccine. The chain employs TRBV27 and TRBJ2-1; TRBD1 matches at 8 bases. In nucleotides, the CDR3 is TGTGCCAGCAGCCCTACAGGGGGTTCCTACAATGAGCAGTTCTTC. Protein product: CASSPTGGSYNEQFF.